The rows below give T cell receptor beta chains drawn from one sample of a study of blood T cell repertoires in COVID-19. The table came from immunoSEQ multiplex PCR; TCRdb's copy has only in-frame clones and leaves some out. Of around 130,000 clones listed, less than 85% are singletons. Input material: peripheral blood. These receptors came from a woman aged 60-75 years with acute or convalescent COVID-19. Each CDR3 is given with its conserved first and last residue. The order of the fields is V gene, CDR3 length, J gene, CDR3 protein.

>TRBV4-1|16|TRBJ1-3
CASSHRGRDSGNTIYF
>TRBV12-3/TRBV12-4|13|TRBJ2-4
CASSLGHGDIQYF
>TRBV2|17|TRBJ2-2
CASSSTGGQTHTGELFF
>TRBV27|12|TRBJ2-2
CASSLVSGELFF
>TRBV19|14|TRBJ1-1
CASSIQGAQTEAFF
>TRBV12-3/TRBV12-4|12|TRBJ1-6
CASSYAGSPLHF
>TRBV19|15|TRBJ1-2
CASSSQGRDSYGYTF
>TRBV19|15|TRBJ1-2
CASSRGQGTFNGYTF
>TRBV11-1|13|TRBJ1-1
CASSSWTGGEAFF
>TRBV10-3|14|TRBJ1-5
CAISGDRGNQPQHF
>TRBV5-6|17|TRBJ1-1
CASSFLTQPGSRTEAFF
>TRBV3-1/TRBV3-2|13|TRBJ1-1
CASSQVRGQGAFF
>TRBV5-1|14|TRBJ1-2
CASSLESGQRGYTF
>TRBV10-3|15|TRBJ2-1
CAISQRGGTYNEQFF
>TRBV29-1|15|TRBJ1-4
CSVVSWSTGNEKLFF
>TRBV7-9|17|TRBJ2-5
CASSLELAGDLQETQYF
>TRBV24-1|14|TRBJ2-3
CATSDLTGPDTQYF
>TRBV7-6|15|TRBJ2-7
CASSLQAGARSEQYF
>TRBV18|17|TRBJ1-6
CASSPPGGSSYNSPLHF
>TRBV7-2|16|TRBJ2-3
CASSLAGWRTSFGQYF
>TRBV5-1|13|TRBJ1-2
CASSFQGNEGYTF
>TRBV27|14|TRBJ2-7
CASSPYDTSYEQYF
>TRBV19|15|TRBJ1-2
CASSINFRGSGGYTF
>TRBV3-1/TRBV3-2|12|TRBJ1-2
CASSRANYGYTF
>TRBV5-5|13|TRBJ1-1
CASSWTGALEAFF
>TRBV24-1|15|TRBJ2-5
CATRGGGPGEETQYF
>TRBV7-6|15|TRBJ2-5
CASSLVPGFRETQYF
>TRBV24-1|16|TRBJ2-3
CATSDLLAGDQDTQYF
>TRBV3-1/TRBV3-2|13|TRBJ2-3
CASSPGGTDTQYF
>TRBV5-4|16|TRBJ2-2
CASSLGLAGPTGELFF
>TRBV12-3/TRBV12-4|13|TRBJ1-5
CASSGQGGQPQHF
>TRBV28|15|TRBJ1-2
CASSPNRGRNYGYTF
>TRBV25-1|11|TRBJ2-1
CASSAGHEQFF
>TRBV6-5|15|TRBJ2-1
CAITPPVQRYNEQFF
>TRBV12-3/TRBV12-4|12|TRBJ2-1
CASSFGGPEQFF
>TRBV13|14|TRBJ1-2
CASSLGAGNYGYTF
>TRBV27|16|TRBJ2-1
CASSSLDRVYYNEQFF
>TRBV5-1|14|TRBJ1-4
CASSRAQVNEKLFF
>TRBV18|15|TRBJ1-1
CASSPRQVVNTEAFF
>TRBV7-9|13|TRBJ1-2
CASSRGQKGGYTF
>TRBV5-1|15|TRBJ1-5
CASSEQGANNQPQHF
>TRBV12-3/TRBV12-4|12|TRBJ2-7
CASSLWQNEQYF
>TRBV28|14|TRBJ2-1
CASSPARTAAEQFF
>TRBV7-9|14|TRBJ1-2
CASSLVRTGGGYTF